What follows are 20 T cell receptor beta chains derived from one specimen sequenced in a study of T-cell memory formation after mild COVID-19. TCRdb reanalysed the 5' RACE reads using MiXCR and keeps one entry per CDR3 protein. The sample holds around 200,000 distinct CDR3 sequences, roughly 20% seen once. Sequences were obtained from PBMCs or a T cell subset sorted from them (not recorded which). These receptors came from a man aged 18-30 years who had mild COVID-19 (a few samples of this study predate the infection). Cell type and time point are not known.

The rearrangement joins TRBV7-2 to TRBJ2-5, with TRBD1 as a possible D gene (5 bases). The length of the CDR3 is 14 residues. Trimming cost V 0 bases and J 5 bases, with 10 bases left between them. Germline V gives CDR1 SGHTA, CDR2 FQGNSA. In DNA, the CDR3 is TGTGCCAGCAGCTTAGCGCCAGGGCGGGAGACCCAGTACTTC. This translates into CASSLAPGRETQYF.

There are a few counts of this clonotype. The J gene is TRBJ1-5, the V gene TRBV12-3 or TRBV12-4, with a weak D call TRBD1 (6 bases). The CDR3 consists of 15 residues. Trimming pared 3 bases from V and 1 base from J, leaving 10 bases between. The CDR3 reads CASSFEGGSNQPQHF. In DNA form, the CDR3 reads TGTGCCAGCAGTTTTGAAGGGGGGAGCAATCAGCCCCAGCATTTT.

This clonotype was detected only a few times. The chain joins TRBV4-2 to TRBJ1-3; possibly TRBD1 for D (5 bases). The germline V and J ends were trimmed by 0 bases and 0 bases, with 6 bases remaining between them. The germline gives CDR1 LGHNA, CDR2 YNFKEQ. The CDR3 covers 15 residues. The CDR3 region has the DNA TGTGCCAGCAGCCAAGACGACAGCTCTGGAAACACCATATATTTT. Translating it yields CASSQDDSSGNTIYF.

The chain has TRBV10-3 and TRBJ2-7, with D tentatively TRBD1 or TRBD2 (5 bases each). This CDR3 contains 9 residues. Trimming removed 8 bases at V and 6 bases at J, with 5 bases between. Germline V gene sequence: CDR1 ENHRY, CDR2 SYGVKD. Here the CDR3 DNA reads TGTGCCATCGGGGGCGAGCAGTACGTC. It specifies CAIGGEQYV.

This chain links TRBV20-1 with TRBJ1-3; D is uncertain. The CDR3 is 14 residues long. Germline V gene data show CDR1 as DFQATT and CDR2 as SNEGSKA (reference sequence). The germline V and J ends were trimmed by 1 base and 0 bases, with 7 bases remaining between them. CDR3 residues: CSARVVNSGNTIYF. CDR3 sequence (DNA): TGCAGTGCTAGAGTAGTGAACTCTGGAAACACCATATATTTT.

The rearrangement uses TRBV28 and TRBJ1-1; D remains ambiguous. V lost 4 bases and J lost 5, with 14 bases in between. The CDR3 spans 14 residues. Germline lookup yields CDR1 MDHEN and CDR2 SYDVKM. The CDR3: CASSYPTRRTEAFF. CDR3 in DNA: TGTGCCAGCAGTTATCCGACAAGGAGGACTGAAGCTTTCTTT.

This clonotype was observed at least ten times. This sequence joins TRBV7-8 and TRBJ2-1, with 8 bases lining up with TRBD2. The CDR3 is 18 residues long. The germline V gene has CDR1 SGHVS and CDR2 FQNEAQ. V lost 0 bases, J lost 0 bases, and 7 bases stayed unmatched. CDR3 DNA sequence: TGTGCCAGCAGCTTAGCGCTTATAGCGGGGTTCTCCTACAATGAGCAGTTCTTC. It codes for CASSLALIAGFSYNEQFF.

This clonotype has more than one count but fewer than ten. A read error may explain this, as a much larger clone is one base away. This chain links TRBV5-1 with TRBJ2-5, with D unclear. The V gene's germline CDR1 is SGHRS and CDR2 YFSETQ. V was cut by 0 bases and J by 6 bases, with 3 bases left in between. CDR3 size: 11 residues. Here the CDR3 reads CASSLEKTQYF. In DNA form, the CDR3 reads TGCGCCAGCAGCTTGGAAAAGACCCAGTACTTC.

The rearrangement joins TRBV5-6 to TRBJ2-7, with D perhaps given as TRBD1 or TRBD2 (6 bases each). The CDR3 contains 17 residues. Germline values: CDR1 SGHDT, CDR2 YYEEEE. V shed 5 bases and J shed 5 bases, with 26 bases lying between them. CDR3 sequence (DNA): TGTGCCAGCAGTGATGGGCCCGGGGGCGAAGTCCCGCACGAGCAGTACTTC. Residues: CASSDGPGGEVPHEQYF.

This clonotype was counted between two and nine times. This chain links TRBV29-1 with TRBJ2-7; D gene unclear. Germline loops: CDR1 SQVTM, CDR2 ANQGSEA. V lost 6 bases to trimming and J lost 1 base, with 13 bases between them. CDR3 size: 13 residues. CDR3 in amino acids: CSVARSSSYEQYF. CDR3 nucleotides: TGCAGCGTCGCGCGGAGTAGTTCCTACGAGCAGTACTTC.

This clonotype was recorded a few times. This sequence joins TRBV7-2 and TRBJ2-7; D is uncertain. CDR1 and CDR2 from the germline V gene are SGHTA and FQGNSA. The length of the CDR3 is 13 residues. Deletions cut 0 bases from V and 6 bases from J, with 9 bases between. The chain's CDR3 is CASSLAQAGEQYF. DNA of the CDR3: TGTGCCAGCAGCTTAGCGCAAGCCGGCGAGCAGTACTTC.

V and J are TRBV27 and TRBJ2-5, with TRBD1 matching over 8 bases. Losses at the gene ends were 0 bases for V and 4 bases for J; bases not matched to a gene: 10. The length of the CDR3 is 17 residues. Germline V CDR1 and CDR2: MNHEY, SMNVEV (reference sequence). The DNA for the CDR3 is TGTGCCAGCAGTTTATCTCCATATGCCGACAGGGGAGAGACCCAGTACTTC. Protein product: CASSLSPYADRGETQYF.

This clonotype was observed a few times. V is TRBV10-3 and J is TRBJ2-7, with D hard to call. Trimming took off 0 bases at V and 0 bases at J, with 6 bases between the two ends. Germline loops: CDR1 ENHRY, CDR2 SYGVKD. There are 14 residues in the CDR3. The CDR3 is CAISESGPSYEQYF. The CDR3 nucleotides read TGTGCCATCAGTGAGTCGGGCCCCTCCTACGAGCAGTACTTC.

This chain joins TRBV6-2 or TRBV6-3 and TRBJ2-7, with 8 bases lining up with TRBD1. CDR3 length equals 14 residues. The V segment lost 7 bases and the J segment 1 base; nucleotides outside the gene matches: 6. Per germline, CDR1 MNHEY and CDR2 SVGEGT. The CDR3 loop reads CASTRTGLSYEQYV. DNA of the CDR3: TGTGCCAGCACCCGGACAGGGTTGTCCTACGAGCAGTACGTC.

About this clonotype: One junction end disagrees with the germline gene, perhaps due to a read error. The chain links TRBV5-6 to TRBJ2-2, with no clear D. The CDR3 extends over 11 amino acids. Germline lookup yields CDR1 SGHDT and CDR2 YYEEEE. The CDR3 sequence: CASSFRGELFF. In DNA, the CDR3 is TGCGCCAGCAGTTTCCGGGGGGAGCTGTTTTTT.

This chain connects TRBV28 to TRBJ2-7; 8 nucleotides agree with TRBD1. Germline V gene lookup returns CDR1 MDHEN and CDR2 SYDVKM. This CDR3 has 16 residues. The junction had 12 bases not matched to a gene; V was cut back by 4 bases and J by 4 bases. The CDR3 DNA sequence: TGTGCCAGCAGTTCAACAATTCGACAGGGGTCATACGAGCAGTACTTC. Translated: CASSSTIRQGSYEQYF.

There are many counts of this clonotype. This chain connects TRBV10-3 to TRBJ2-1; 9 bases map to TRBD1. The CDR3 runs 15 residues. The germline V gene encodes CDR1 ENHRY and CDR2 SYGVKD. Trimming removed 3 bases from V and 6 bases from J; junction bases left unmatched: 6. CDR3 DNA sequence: TGTGCCATCAGTGAACCCCGGGACAGGGCCAATGAGCAGTTCTTC. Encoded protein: CAISEPRDRANEQFF.

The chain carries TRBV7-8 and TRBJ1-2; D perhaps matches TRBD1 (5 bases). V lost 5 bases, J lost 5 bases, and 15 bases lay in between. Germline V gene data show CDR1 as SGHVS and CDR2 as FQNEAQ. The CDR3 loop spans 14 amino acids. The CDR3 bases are TGTGCCAGCAGCCCTCCGGGGGGAGGGTATGGCTACACCTTC. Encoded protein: CASSPPGGGYGYTF.

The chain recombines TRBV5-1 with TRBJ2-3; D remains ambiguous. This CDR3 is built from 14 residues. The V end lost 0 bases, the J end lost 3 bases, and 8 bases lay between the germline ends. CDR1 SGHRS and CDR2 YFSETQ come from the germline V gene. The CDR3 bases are TGCGCCAGCAGCTTGGCTTCGAAGACAGATACGCAGTATTTT. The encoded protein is CASSLASKTDTQYF.

This CDR3 is CASSYSRMSGSYNEQFF. As DNA, the CDR3 is TGTGCCAGCAGTTACTCACGGATGTCGGGATCCTACAATGAGCAGTTCTTC. This chain connects TRBV6-5 to TRBJ2-1; TRBD2 might be the D (5 bases). V lost 0 bases, J lost 1 base, and 13 bases lay in between. Germline V gene data show CDR1 as MNHEY and CDR2 as SVGAGI. The length of the CDR3 is 17 residues.